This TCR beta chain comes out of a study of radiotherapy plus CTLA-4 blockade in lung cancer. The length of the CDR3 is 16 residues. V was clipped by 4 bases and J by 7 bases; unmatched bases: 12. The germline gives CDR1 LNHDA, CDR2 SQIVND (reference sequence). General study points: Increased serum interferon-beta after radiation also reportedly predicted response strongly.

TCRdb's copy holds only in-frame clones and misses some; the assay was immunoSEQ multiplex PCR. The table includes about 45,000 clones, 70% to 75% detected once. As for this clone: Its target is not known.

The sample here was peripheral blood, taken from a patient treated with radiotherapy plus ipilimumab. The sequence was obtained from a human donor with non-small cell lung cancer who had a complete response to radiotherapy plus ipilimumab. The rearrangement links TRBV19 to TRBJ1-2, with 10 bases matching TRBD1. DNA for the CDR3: TGTGCCAGTAGTAGGACCCTAAGACAGGGGGCCAGTGGCTACACCTTC. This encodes CASSRTLRQGASGYTF.